The clone carrying this TCR beta chain was seen a few times. Its antigen is as yet unknown. Unique molecular identifiers were built into the TCRbeta library. TCRdb itself ran the PCR reads through MiXCR, one entry per CDR3 protein. The table has 200,000 to 250,000 distinct CDR3 sequences, about 8.2% seen once. This CDR3 contains 15 residues. Germline assignment: CDR1 KGHDR and CDR2 SFDVKD. V was clipped by 5 bases and J by 3 bases, with 16 bases between them. This entry is derived from a study of T-cell reconstitution after alpha-beta-depleted transplantation in children. The study's findings and limits: Several hundred expanded graft clones reportedly were the source of alpha-beta T cells about two months after transplant.

The source is a male patient aged 2-9 years who had a stem cell transplant for acute myeloid leukemia, so the T cells may come from the graft donor. The chain is built from TRBV24-1 and TRBJ2-7; D tentatively reads TRBD1 or TRBD2 (5 bases each). Material: PBMCs, mostly from graft donor cells, obtained 360 days after TCRalphabeta/CD19-depleted stem cell transplant. The CDR3 nucleotides read TGTGCCACCAGTGCGGGGCAGGCCGGGGACTACGAGCAGTACTTC. Protein: CATSAGQAGDYEQYF.